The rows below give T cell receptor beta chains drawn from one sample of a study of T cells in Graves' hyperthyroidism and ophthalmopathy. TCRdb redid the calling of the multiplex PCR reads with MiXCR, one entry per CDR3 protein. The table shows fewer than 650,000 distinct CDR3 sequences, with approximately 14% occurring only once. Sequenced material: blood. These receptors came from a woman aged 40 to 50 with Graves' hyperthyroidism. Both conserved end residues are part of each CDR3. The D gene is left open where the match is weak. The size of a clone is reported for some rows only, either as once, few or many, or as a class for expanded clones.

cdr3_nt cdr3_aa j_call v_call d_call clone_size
TGCGCCAGCAGCTTGGCCGGGACAGGGGCAACCGGGGAGCTGTTTTTT CASSLAGTGATGELFF TRBJ2-2 TRBV5-1 TRBD1 many
TGTGCCTGGAGTAGGAGGTGGACTGAAGCTTTCTTT CAWSRRWTEAFF TRBJ1-1 TRBV30 . many
TGTGCCAGCAGCTCGTCAGGGCTTCAAGATACGCAGTATTTT CASSSSGLQDTQYF TRBJ2-3 TRBV7-8 . many
TGTGCCAGCAGCACAGGAGACAAGACAGGGGCAATTCGGTATGGCTACACCTTC CASSTGDKTGAIRYGYTF TRBJ1-2 TRBV7-9 TRBD1 many
TGTGCCCCACAGGGGAACACTGAAGCTTTCTTT CAPQGNTEAFF TRBJ1-1 TRBV2 . many
TGTGCCAGCAGCCCCTTTATAAGTCAGCCCCAGCATTTT CASSPFISQPQHF TRBJ1-5 TRBV12-3/TRBV12-4 . .
TGTGCCAGCTCACCACAAGGACAAAACACAGATACGCAGTATTTT CASSPQGQNTDTQYF TRBJ2-3 TRBV18 . many
TGTGCCAGCAGCTTCGGTAGGGGGCACTACGAGCAGTACTTC CASSFGRGHYEQYF TRBJ2-7 TRBV13 TRBD1 many
TGTGCCAGCAGCTTAGGTCAGCGGCGGGAAGGCACAGATACGCAGTATTTT CASSLGQRREGTDTQYF TRBJ2-3 TRBV7-8 . many
TGCAGTGCGAAGGGGGGCAGAAACACTGAAGCTTTCTTT CSAKGGRNTEAFF TRBJ1-1 TRBV20-1 . few
TGTGCCAGCAAAGGGCGCGGTGAGCAGTTCTTC CASKGRGEQFF TRBJ2-1 TRBV6-1 . few
TGTGCCAGCAGAAAGACAGGGGGGGAGACCCAGTACTTC CASRKTGGETQYF TRBJ2-5 TRBV27 TRBD1 many
TGTGCCACCAGTGCGGGCGGGACATACAATGAGCAGTTCTTC CATSAGGTYNEQFF TRBJ2-1 TRBV24-1 . .
TGTGCCAGCTCACCAGGGAATAGCAATCAGCCCCAGCATTTT CASSPGNSNQPQHF TRBJ1-5 TRBV18 . many
TGTGCCACAGGTCTGGAGACAGGGCTCACAGATACGCAGTATTTT CATGLETGLTDTQYF TRBJ2-3 TRBV24-1 TRBD1 few
TGTGCCAGCAGTGTTCGGGACAGGGAGGGCGAGCAGTACTTC CASSVRDREGEQYF TRBJ2-7 TRBV6-1 TRBD1 many
TGTGCCAGCAGCCAAGATAGCCGTCGTGCTAGCGGGAGGGCCTATGGCACAGATACGCAGTATTTT CASSQDSRRASGRAYGTDTQYF TRBJ2-3 TRBV3-1 TRBD2 few
TGTGCCAGTGACATTAAAGGGTTATCCTACAATGAGCAGTTCTTC CASDIKGLSYNEQFF TRBJ2-1 TRBV28 . many
TGTGCCAGCAGTTTAGACGGGAAAAGGACACCCCTCCACTTT CASSLDGKRTPLHF TRBJ1-6 TRBV12-3/TRBV12-4 . .
TGCAGTGCTCCGACAGGATTGAACACTGAAGCTTTCTTT CSAPTGLNTEAFF TRBJ1-1 TRBV20-1 . many
TGTGCCAGCAGTGAGGCCCAGGGGAACACTGAAGCTTTCTTT CASSEAQGNTEAFF TRBJ1-1 TRBV6-1 . .
TGCAGTGCTAGAGTCGAACAGGGAGTACCCCTCCACTTT CSARVEQGVPLHF TRBJ1-6 TRBV20-1 . many
TGTGCCAGCAGCTTAACGGGGGGAGCCAAAAACATTCAGTACTTC CASSLTGGAKNIQYF TRBJ2-4 TRBV7-2 TRBD2 many
TGTGCCAGCAGCGTAGGGGAGGGTCTACCGCTGGAGACCCAGTACTTC CASSVGEGLPLETQYF TRBJ2-5 TRBV9 TRBD2 few
TGTGCCAGCAGCTCAGGGACTAGCGGGAGGGAGCGTGAGCAGTTCTTC CASSSGTSGREREQFF TRBJ2-1 TRBV7-9 TRBD2 .
TGTGCTAGTGCCCTGGGACAGGGCAAGAACACTGAAGCTTTCTTT CASALGQGKNTEAFF TRBJ1-1 TRBV12-5 TRBD1 few
TGTGCCAGCAGCCTCGGAGACAGGGCTGCGGCTTTCTTT CASSLGDRAAAFF TRBJ1-1 TRBV14 TRBD1 few
TGTGCCAGCAGCCAAGTGCTGGGACAGGCTGAAGCTTTCTTT CASSQVLGQAEAFF TRBJ1-1 TRBV3-1 TRBD1 many
TGTGCCAGCAGTTTTATGAATTCACCCCTCCACTTT CASSFMNSPLHF TRBJ1-6 TRBV27 . .
TGCAGTGCTAGAGATCCGGTAGGGGGCGGCGATGAGCAGTTCTTC CSARDPVGGGDEQFF TRBJ2-1 TRBV20-1 TRBD1 many
TGTGCCAGCACCCCACCTGGGGGCTATGGCTACACCTTC CASTPPGGYGYTF TRBJ1-2 TRBV6-1 . .
TGCGCCAGCAGCCGAGCCTTACTAGCGGGAAATACAGATACGCAGTATTTT CASSRALLAGNTDTQYF TRBJ2-3 TRBV4-1 TRBD2 .
TGTGCCAGCAGTTTAGGTGGGAACGAGCAGTACTTC CASSLGGNEQYF TRBJ2-7 TRBV12-3/TRBV12-4 . many
TGCGCCAGCAGCTTGAACAGGGGAGTTAACGGGGAGCTGTTTTTT CASSLNRGVNGELFF TRBJ2-2 TRBV5-1 TRBD1 .
TGTGCCAGCAGCCAAGTAAGTAGCAGAAACACTGAAGCTTTCTTT CASSQVSSRNTEAFF TRBJ1-1 TRBV3-1 . many
TGTGCCAGCAGTGAGGTAGCGGGAGGGCCCGGTGAGCAGTTCTTC CASSEVAGGPGEQFF TRBJ2-1 TRBV6-1 TRBD2 .
TGTGCCAGCAGCCAAGATAGGAATGTACAAGAGACCCAGTACTTC CASSQDRNVQETQYF TRBJ2-5 TRBV4-1 . .
TGTGCCAGCAGCGATGGGACAGGGCAGAACTACGAGCAGTACTTC CASSDGTGQNYEQYF TRBJ2-7 TRBV7-9 TRBD1 many
TGTGCCAGCAGTGAATCTCTCACGGGGAAACCAGATACGCAGTATTTT CASSESLTGKPDTQYF TRBJ2-3 TRBV25-1 . few
TGTGCCAGCAGCCCGGGTGTGGGCGGGAGGAAAGATACGCAGTATTTT CASSPGVGGRKDTQYF TRBJ2-3 TRBV5-5 TRBD2 few
TGTGCCAGCAGCGTCTCCGGGACAGAAAAAGAGACCCAGTACTTC CASSVSGTEKETQYF TRBJ2-5 TRBV9 TRBD1 .
TGTGCCAGCAGCTTAGTAGGACTAGCCAACAATGAGCAGTTCTTC CASSLVGLANNEQFF TRBJ2-1 TRBV7-9 TRBD2 many
TGTGCCAGCAGCCCGGGCGGGGACAAAAACATTCAGTACTTC CASSPGGDKNIQYF TRBJ2-4 TRBV7-2 . few
TGTGCCAGCTCACCGTCGGGACAGGGCAATTCACCCCTCCACTTT CASSPSGQGNSPLHF TRBJ1-6 TRBV18 TRBD1 many
TGTGCCAGCAGCCAAGACGGGACAGGGTCTTCCTACGAGCAGTACTTC CASSQDGTGSSYEQYF TRBJ2-7 TRBV4-2 TRBD1 many
TGTGCCAGCAGTTCTCAAGACAGCCAATCCTACAATGAGCAGTTCTTC CASSSQDSQSYNEQFF TRBJ2-1 TRBV28 . many
TGTGCCAGCAGCGACATCTTACAGGGGGCCAATTCACCCCTCCACTTT CASSDILQGANSPLHF TRBJ1-6 TRBV2 TRBD1 many
TGCAGCGTTGAGGGGCTAGCGAGGGAGACCCAGTACTTC CSVEGLARETQYF TRBJ2-5 TRBV29-1 . .
TGTGCCAGCAGGGGACAGGGCCCCACCGGGGAGCTGTTTTTT CASRGQGPTGELFF TRBJ2-2 TRBV28 TRBD1 few
TGTGCCAGCAGCTTAGAACTAGCGGGAGGCGAGCAGTACTTC CASSLELAGGEQYF TRBJ2-7 TRBV11-2 TRBD2 many
TGTGCCAGCAGTCGACAGGGGGGAAACACTGAAGCTTTCTTT CASSRQGGNTEAFF TRBJ1-1 TRBV11-2 TRBD1 many
TGCAGTGTGCAGCGCCTCAAAAACATTCAGTACTTC CSVQRLKNIQYF TRBJ2-4 TRBV20-1 . .
TGTGCCAGTAATAACCGGGACACCCGCACAGATACGCAGTATTTT CASNNRDTRTDTQYF TRBJ2-3 TRBV19 . few
TGTGCCAGCAGTTTTTTTTCATCCTATGGCTACACCTTC CASSFFSSYGYTF TRBJ1-2 TRBV28 . few
TGTGCCAGCAGTGGACTGGGACAGGGGGATACCTACGAGCAGTACTTC CASSGLGQGDTYEQYF TRBJ2-7 TRBV6-1 TRBD1 many